These T cell receptor beta chains were read from a single sample in a study of T cell changes during pregnancy in multiple sclerosis. Here immunoSEQ multiplex PCR was the method, and the copy in TCRdb shows in-frame clones only, minus some. The sample has tens of thousands of clones; 90% to 95% are singletons. The source material was peripheral blood, sampled after pregnancy. The receptors were gathered from a female donor in good health, enrolled as a control in a pregnancy study. Both conserved end residues are part of each CDR3. Each record gives: D gene, clone size, J gene, CDR3 length, V gene, CDR3 protein, CDR3 DNA. A D gene is named only where the DNA matches it firmly. Clone sizes are given selectively: once, few, many, or a class where the clone is expanded.

-	-	TRBJ1-4	13	TRBV6-1	CASHRSGGEKLFF	TGTGCCAGCCATCGATCGGGGGGGGAAAAACTGTTTTTT
TRBD1	-	TRBJ1-2	15	TRBV5-5	CASSLLGQSYYGYTF	TGTGCCAGCAGCTTGTTGGGACAGTCATACTATGGCTACACCTTC
-	-	TRBJ1-2	15	TRBV27	CASSLGHRSSYGYTF	TGTGCCAGCAGTTTAGGGCATCGGTCGAGCTATGGCTACACCTTC
-	-	TRBJ2-1	13	TRBV27	CASSLGQYNEQFF	TGTGCCAGCAGTTTAGGACAGTACAATGAGCAGTTCTTC
TRBD1	-	TRBJ1-2	15	TRBV27	CASSSFRAGGVGYTF	TGTGCCAGCAGTTCGTTCAGGGCAGGGGGCGTTGGCTACACCTTC
-	-	TRBJ2-5	13	TRBV5-4	CASTWGGGETQYF	TGTGCCAGCACCTGGGGGGGCGGGGAGACCCAGTACTTC
-	-	TRBJ2-2	13	TRBV9	CASSVYGYGELFF	TGTGCCAGCAGCGTGTACGGGTACGGGGAGCTGTTTTTT
TRBD2	-	TRBJ2-3	16	TRBV6-5	CASSYPRGGSGDTQYF	TGTGCCAGCAGTTACCCGCGGGGAGGGAGTGGAGATACGCAGTATTTT
TRBD2	-	TRBJ2-3	13	TRBV5-4	CASSSLAVDTQYF	TGTGCCAGCAGCTCCCTAGCGGTGGATACGCAGTATTTT
TRBD1	-	TRBJ1-6	16	TRBV28	CASTTLSGTGAAFVHF	TGTGCCAGCACTACCTTATCCGGGACAGGGGCCGCCTTCGTCCACTTT
TRBD1	-	TRBJ1-4	15	TRBV11-2	CASSLGGQGHEKLFF	TGTGCCAGCAGCTTAGGGGGACAGGGACATGAAAAACTGTTTTTT
-	-	TRBJ2-3	15	TRBV5-1	CASSLEASSTDTQYF	TGCGCCAGCAGCTTAGAGGCTTCTAGCACAGATACGCAGTATTTT
-	-	TRBJ2-3	13	TRBV5-6	CASTLGGTDTQYF	TGTGCCAGCACCCTTGGGGGGACAGATACGCAGTATTTT
TRBD1	-	TRBJ2-3	14	TRBV7-9	CASSLVQGSDTQYF	TGTGCCAGCAGCTTAGTACAGGGGTCAGATACGCAGTATTTT
TRBD2	-	TRBJ2-3	17	TRBV7-9	CASSGRLAGSSTDTQYF	TGTGCCAGCAGCGGCCGACTAGCGGGGAGTAGCACAGATACGCAGTATTTT
TRBD2	-	TRBJ2-3	17	TRBV4-2	CASSREGLADGTDTQYF	TGTGCCAGCAGCCGGGAAGGACTAGCCGATGGCACAGATACGCAGTATTTT
TRBD2	-	TRBJ2-1	15	TRBV7-8	CASSLVSGGYNEQFF	TGTGCCAGCAGCTTAGTGAGCGGGGGGTACAATGAGCAGTTCTTC
-	-	TRBJ1-3	16	TRBV5-6	CASSWGTGSPGNTIYF	TGTGCCAGCAGCTGGGGAACAGGGTCCCCTGGAAACACCATATATTTT
-	-	TRBJ2-4	12	TRBV11-3	CASSPLTGIQYF	TGTGCCAGCAGCCCCCTGACTGGCATTCAGTACTTC
TRBD1	-	TRBJ1-6	14	TRBV4-3	CASRPTGEQSPLHF	TGCGCCAGCAGACCTACAGGGGAACAATCACCCCTCCACTTT
TRBD1	few	TRBJ2-7	13	TRBV13	CASSLTGDYEQYF	TGTGCCAGCAGCTTGACAGGGGACTACGAGCAGTACTTC
-	once	TRBJ2-1	16	TRBV7-2	CASSSRGLPPDNEQFF	TGTGCCAGCAGCTCCCGCGGACTTCCCCCGGACAATGAGCAGTTCTTC
TRBD1	-	TRBJ2-7	14	TRBV29-1	CSVEGTGTSGEQYF	TGCAGCGTTGAAGGGACAGGGACCTCCGGCGAGCAGTACTTC
-	-	TRBJ2-7	14	TRBV21-1	CASSPKWSSYEQYF	TGTGCCAGCAGCCCAAAATGGAGCTCCTACGAGCAGTACTTC
-	-	TRBJ2-1	13	TRBV11-2	CASSTPQRRGQFF	TGTGCCAGCAGCACCCCCCAGCGGAGGGGGCAGTTCTTC
-	-	TRBJ1-4	16	TRBV4-2	CASSQVGGTQVEKLFF	TGTGCCAGCAGCCAAGTAGGAGGGACGCAGGTTGAAAAACTGTTTTTT
TRBD1	-	TRBJ1-1	15	TRBV4-3	CASSRLTGGGTEAFF	TGCGCCAGCAGCCGGTTGACAGGGGGCGGCACTGAAGCTTTCTTT
-	-	TRBJ1-2	14	TRBV19	CASRFGGGNYGYTF	TGTGCCAGTAGGTTCGGCGGCGGAAACTATGGCTACACCTTC
TRBD2	-	TRBJ2-1	14	TRBV13	CASTRAGGGGEQFF	TGTGCCAGCACCCGAGCGGGGGGAGGGGGTGAGCAGTTCTTC
-	few	TRBJ1-1	13	TRBV19	CASSINRNTEAFF	TGTGCCAGTAGTATTAACAGAAACACTGAAGCTTTCTTT
TRBD1	-	TRBJ2-7	14	TRBV29-1	CSVEYRDRGREQYF	TGCAGCGTAGAATACCGGGACAGGGGAAGGGAGCAGTACTTC
-	-	TRBJ2-2	15	TRBV5-1	CASSLDRGGTGELFF	TGCGCCAGCAGCTTGGACAGGGGGGGGACCGGGGAGCTGTTTTTT
-	-	TRBJ1-2	17	TRBV4-3	CASSQEFGGGANRGYTF	TGCGCCAGCAGCCAAGAATTCGGGGGAGGAGCAAACCGGGGCTACACCTTC
TRBD1	-	TRBJ1-1	13	TRBV11-3	CASSLNRGAEAFF	TGTGCCAGCAGCTTGAACAGGGGGGCTGAAGCTTTCTTT
TRBD1	-	TRBJ1-4	15	TRBV4-1	CASHRVGTENEKLFF	TGCGCCAGCCATAGGGTTGGGACAGAGAATGAAAAACTGTTTTTT
TRBD1	-	TRBJ1-1	18	TRBV10-3	CAISEDSGPTGQRNEAFF	TGTGCCATCAGTGAGGACTCGGGCCCGACAGGGCAAAGAAACGAAGCTTTCTTT
TRBD2	-	TRBJ2-1	17	TRBV4-2	CASSQGLAVTIYNEQFF	TGTGCCAGCAGCCAAGGACTAGCGGTTACGATCTACAATGAGCAGTTCTTC
TRBD1	-	TRBJ1-6	16	TRBV5-5	CASSLDRQGAGSPLHF	TGTGCCAGCAGCTTGGACCGACAGGGGGCTGGGTCACCCCTCCACTTT
TRBD2	-	TRBJ2-2	17	TRBV4-1	CASSLGLAGGRTGELFF	TGCGCCAGCAGCCTCGGACTAGCGGGGGGAAGGACCGGGGAGCTGTTTTTT
-	-	TRBJ2-7	11	TRBV6-1	CASDRSYEQYF	TGTGCCTCCGACAGAAGCTACGAGCAGTACTTC
-	-	TRBJ2-7	14	TRBV9	CASSVAGLSYEQYF	TGTGCCAGCAGCGTAGCTGGCTTGTCCTACGAGCAGTACTTC
-	-	TRBJ1-1	15	TRBV27	CASSFQAGERTEAFF	TGTGCCAGCAGTTTTCAAGCAGGGGAAAGAACTGAAGCTTTCTTT
TRBD1	once	TRBJ2-7	13	TRBV4-3	CASSPITGGEQYF	TGCGCCAGCAGCCCCATTACAGGGGGCGAGCAGTACTTC
TRBD1	once	TRBJ2-2	15	TRBV2	CASSVRDRGPGELFF	TGTGCCAGCAGTGTGCGGGACAGGGGGCCCGGGGAGCTGTTTTTT
TRBD1	-	TRBJ2-3	18	TRBV7-3	CASSPGTGDGLSTDTQYF	TGTGCCAGCAGCCCAGGGACAGGGGACGGCCTGAGCACAGATACGCAGTATTTT